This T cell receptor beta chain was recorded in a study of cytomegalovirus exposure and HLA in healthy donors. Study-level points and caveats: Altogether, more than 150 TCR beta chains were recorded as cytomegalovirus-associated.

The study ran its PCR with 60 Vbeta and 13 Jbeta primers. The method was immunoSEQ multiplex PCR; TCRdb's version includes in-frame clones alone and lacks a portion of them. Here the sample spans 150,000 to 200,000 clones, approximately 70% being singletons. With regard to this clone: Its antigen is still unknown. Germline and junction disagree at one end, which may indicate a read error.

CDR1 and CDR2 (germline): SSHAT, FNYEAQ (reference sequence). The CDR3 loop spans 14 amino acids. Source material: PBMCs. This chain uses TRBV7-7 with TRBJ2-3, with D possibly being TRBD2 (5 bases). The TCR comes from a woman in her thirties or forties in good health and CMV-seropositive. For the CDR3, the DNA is TGTGCTAGCAGCTTAGGGCGCGAGGGCGATACGCAGTATTTT. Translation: CASSLGREGDTQYF. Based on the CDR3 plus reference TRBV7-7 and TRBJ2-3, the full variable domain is GAGVSQSPRYKVTKRGQDVTLRCDPISSHATLYWYQQALGQGPEFLTYFNYEAQPDKSGLPSDRFSAERPEGSISTLTIQRTEQRDSAMYRCASSLGREGDTQYFGPGTRLTVL.